The rows below give T cell receptor beta chains drawn from one sample of a study of graft-versus-host responses after intestinal transplantation. These receptors' antigens are unknown. The protocol was immunoSEQ multiplex PCR, while the TCRdb copy is restricted to in-frame clones and leaves out a portion. This table has under 150,000 clones, around 95% appearing once. The sequencing here drew on unstimulated CD8+ T cells sorted from spleen or lymph node cells, taken before intestinal transplant. The origin of the receptors is a human donor who received an intestinal transplant. Both conserved end residues are trimmed from each CDR3. The order of the fields is V gene, clone size, CDR3 protein. Rows give clone size only sometimes, using once, few, many, or a class for an expanded clone.

>TRBV4-3|.
ASSQGPLAGADEQY
>TRBV19|once
ASNGYNEQF
>TRBV4-1|.
ASSQDGTGNYEQY
>TRBV2|.
ASSEPGDYTQETQY
>TRBV7-8|.
ASSLGQRGRGADTQY
>TRBV27|.
ASSFNSGLAGTRGTDTQY
>TRBV4-3|.
ASSQDRRGYNEQF
>TRBV11-3|.
ASSPQGLAGDNEQY
>TRBV5-6|.
ASSLGHSSYEQY
>TRBV10-1|few
ARATEYTYEQY
>TRBV2|.
ASSVDREEALAF
>TRBV28|.
ASSLGRGGMPYEQY
>TRBV27|.
ASSLQGAYEQY
>TRBV10-3|.
AISESRGSAPGGEQY
>TRBV7-9|.
ASSLGQDYNEQF